The 13 T cell receptor beta chains in this list originate from one sample, sequenced in a study of cytomegalovirus exposure and HLA in healthy donors. Use of 60 Vbeta and 13 Jbeta primers characterized the PCR. Libraries were prepared by immunoSEQ multiplex PCR; TCRdb keeps only in-frame clonotypes and omits some of them. Of roughly 130,000 clones in the sample, about 80% are singletons; the top ten hold under 3%. The sequencing sample was made of PBMCs. The receptors stem from a man younger than 45 in good health and CMV-seronegative.

V gene TRBV6-5 combines with J gene TRBJ2-7; a weak D match, TRBD2 (6 bases). Trimming removed 6 bases at V and 0 bases at J, with 12 bases between. The germline CDR1 and CDR2 sequences are MNHEY and SVGAGI. The CDR3 has 14 residues. CDR3 region: CASRRDGSSYEQYF. As DNA, the CDR3 is TGTGCCAGCAGGCGGGACGGGAGCTCCTACGAGCAGTACTTC.

This clone was seen just once. V gene TRBV27 combines with J gene TRBJ1-5; D call uncertain. CDR1 is MNHEY, CDR2 SMNVEV, per germline (reference sequence). This CDR3 region has 14 residues. Trimming took off 7 bases at V and 0 bases at J, with 10 bases between the two ends. Here the CDR3 reads CASKENYSNQPQHF. The CDR3 DNA sequence: TGTGCCAGCAAGGAGAACTATAGCAATCAGCCCCAGCATTTT.

Of note for this clone: A junction end diverges from the germline sequence, so it may reflect a read error. The genes are TRBV7-6 and TRBJ1-2, with unresolved D. CDR1 is SGHVS, CDR2 FNYEAQ, per germline. The CDR3 runs to 16 residues. CDR3 region: CASSLVPIATTYGYPF. The CDR3 region has the DNA TGTGCCAGCAGCTTGGTCCCTATCGCTACTACCTATGGCTACCCCTTC. Full variable domain (outside the CDR3, taken from reference TRBV7-6 and TRBJ1-2): GAGVSQSPRYKVTKRGQDVALRCDPISGHVSLYWYRQALGQGPEFLTYFNYEAQQDKSGLPNDRFSAERPEGSISTLTIQRTEQRDSAMYRCASSLVPIATTYGYPFGSGTRLTVV.

The chain links TRBV14 to TRBJ1-2; the D is unclear. The germline gives CDR1 SGHDN, CDR2 FVKESK. This CDR3 is 13 amino acids long. Trimming left V 4 bases short and J 8 bases short, with 14 bases between. CDR3 loop: CASSRTFTGGYTF. The CDR3 nucleotides are TGTGCCAGCAGCCGGACGTTCACGGGGGGCTACACCTTC. Together with reference TRBV14 and TRBJ1-2, the CDR3 gives the full variable domain: EAGVTQFPSHSVIEKGQTVTLRCDPISGHDNLYWYRRVMGKEIKFLLHFVKESKQDESGMPNNRFLAERTGGTYSTLKVQPAELEDSGVYFCASSRTFTGGYTFGSGTRLTVV.

V usage is TRBV27 and J usage is TRBJ2-3; 15 bases fit TRBD2. The length of the CDR3 is 17 residues. Germline CDR1 is MNHEY and CDR2 is SMNVEV (reference sequence). After removal of 6 bases from V and 4 bases from J, the junction contained 8 bases not matched to a gene. The CDR3 spells CASRGTSGRSVPDTQYF. CDR3 DNA: TGTGCCAGCAGGGGGACTAGCGGGAGGTCCGTCCCAGATACGCAGTATTTT.

The chain couples TRBV28 to TRBJ1-1, with no clear D. Trimming stripped 5 bases from V and 11 bases from J, with 18 bases between. Germline V gives CDR1 MDHEN, CDR2 SYDVKM. The CDR3 spans 13 residues. This CDR3 reads CASSQPEAAGAFF. The DNA of the CDR3 is TGTGCCAGCAGTCAACCAGAGGCGGCTGGGGCTTTCTTT.

The V and J genes are TRBV7-7 and TRBJ2-1; the match to TRBD2 covers 9 bases. The trim removed 1 base at V and 5 bases at J, leaving 9 bases unmatched. CDR1 and CDR2 (germline): SSHAT, FNYEAQ (reference sequence). The CDR3 loop spans 17 amino acids. The CDR3 DNA is TGTGCCAGCAGCTTAGACGGTCCTAGCGGGACTAACAATGAGCAGTTCTTC. It yields the protein CASSLDGPSGTNNEQFF.

The genes are TRBV7-9 and TRBJ2-5, with 10 bases lining up with TRBD1. Per the germline V gene, CDR1 is SEHNR and CDR2 is FQNEAQ (reference sequence). J gave up 4 bases and V 5 bases, and 7 bases lay outside the gene matches. The CDR3 extends over 15 amino acids. The DNA of the CDR3 is TGTGCCAGCAGCCCGGGGACAGGGGATAGAGAGACCCAGTACTTC. It codes for CASSPGTGDRETQYF.

This clone was picked up a small number of times. The chain combines TRBV29-1 with TRBJ2-1; 7 bases align to TRBD2. With V trimmed by 3 bases and J by 6 bases, 17 bases remained unmatched. The CDR3 has 17 residues. In germline, CDR1 is SQVTM, CDR2 ANQGSEA. The CDR3 DNA sequence: TGCAGCGTTGATTGGAATCGGTATGTGCTAGCGGCCAATGAGCAGTTCTTC. It translates to CSVDWNRYVLAANEQFF.

CDR3: CASSLARLRETQYF. CDR3 nucleotide sequence: TGTGCCAGCAGCTTAGCGCGGCTTCGGGAGACCCAGTACTTC. The rearrangement links TRBV7-9 to TRBJ2-5; D uncertain. Germline assignment: CDR1 SEHNR and CDR2 FQNEAQ (reference sequence). The CDR3 has 14 residues. The V end lost 0 bases, the J end lost 5 bases, and 10 bases lay between the germline ends.

In its sample, this clone was seen a few times. The V gene is TRBV25-1, the J gene TRBJ2-2; D gene uncertain. Germline V gene lookup returns CDR1 MGHDK and CDR2 SYGVNS. Trimming removed 6 bases from V and 2 bases from J, with 10 bases in between. This CDR3 comprises 14 residues. CDR3 in amino acids: CASRRIGNTGELFF. In DNA, the CDR3 is TGTGCCAGCAGGCGGATCGGTAACACCGGGGAGCTGTTTTTT.

The chain is built from TRBV9 and TRBJ2-7, with D tentatively TRBD2 (6 bases). Trimming shortened V by 3 bases and J by 0 bases, and 13 bases separated the two germline ends. Germline lookup yields CDR1 SGDLS and CDR2 YYNGEE. The CDR3 runs 15 residues. CDR3 region: CASSGRAGNSYEQYF. The CDR3 DNA follows: TGTGCCAGCAGCGGGAGGGCAGGTAACTCCTACGAGCAGTACTTC.

The rearrangement links TRBV7-2 to TRBJ1-4; a weak D match, TRBD1 (6 bases). CDR1 is SGHTA and CDR2 is FQGNSA in the germline V gene. The V end lost 3 bases, the J end lost 3 bases, and 14 bases lay between the germline ends. The CDR3 has 16 residues. The chain's CDR3 is CASSFWGGAANEKLFF. Written as DNA, the CDR3 is TGTGCCAGCAGCTTTTGGGGGGGCGCGGCTAATGAAAAACTGTTTTTT.